Here is one TCR beta chain with its context. This entry belongs to a study of blood T cell repertoires in COVID-19. The CDR3 sequence is 16 residues long. Deletions cut 1 base from V and 4 bases from J, with 15 bases between. Germline CDR1 MGHRA, CDR2 YSYEKL. Recovered status in Cohort 3 required two negative PCRs, clearance, or symptom resolution. Methods used by the authors: Amplification of reference gene primers provided the estimated nucleated cell counts. Using immunoSEQ multiplex PCR, the repertoire was profiled, and TCRdb retains in-frame clones only, with some absent. V, J and clone size are taken as reported in that table, and D and trimming were inferred from the DNA itself. The data hold about 200,000 clones, with about four fifths observed a single time.

Material for sequencing was PBMCs or T cells enriched from blood (not recorded which). The chain links TRBV4-1 to TRBJ2-3; D unresolved. The source of this sequence is a man aged 40-55 years who had recovered from COVID-19. Written as DNA, the CDR3 is TGCGCCAGCAGCCAAGTATCTACTCGTGGTGCAGATACGCAGTATTTT. Translation gives CASSQVSTRGADTQYF.